This TCR beta chain is drawn from a study of shared clonotypes between healthy human individuals. The study, taken as a whole, reports: A reduction in generation probabilities was seen for non-shared clonotypes relative to those shared by all four donors.

Some clones are missing from TCRdb's copy, which holds only in-frame ones; the method was immunoSEQ multiplex PCR. The table shows more than 1 million clones, with approximately 78% occurring only once. Trimming took 4 bases from V and 5 from J; bases not matched to a gene: 10. CDR3 length: 17 residues. CDR1 and CDR2 from the germline V gene are LGHNA and YSLEER. Concerning this clone itself: The antigen is unknown.

This chain uses TRBV4-3 with TRBJ2-2; 10 positions agree with TRBD1. The clonotype was recovered from a man younger than 30 in good health. Some clones in this sample may be carry-over from other donors' samples. The specimen sequenced was memory CD4+ T cells from PBMCs. This sample's subset: CD45RA-negative fraction. CDR3 amino acids: CASSRSPGQGLTGELFF. For the CDR3, the DNA is TGCGCCAGCAGCCGTTCCCCGGGACAGGGGCTTACCGGGGAGCTGTTTTTT.